These 7 T cell receptor beta chains were all obtained from the same sample, sequenced in a study of blood T cell repertoires in COVID-19. Generated by immunoSEQ multiplex PCR, the TCRdb table keeps only in-frame clones and is missing some. Found here are approximately 360,000 clones, roughly 89% of them singletons; the top ten hold around 7%. What was sequenced was peripheral blood. The receptors shown here come from a man aged 18 to 30 with active or convalescent COVID-19.

The CDR3 sequence: CASSLRLNTEAFF. CDR3 DNA sequence: TGTGCCAGTAGTTTGAGGTTGAACACTGAAGCTTTCTTT. The chain links TRBV19 to TRBJ1-1; D is undetermined. The CDR3 contains 13 residues. V lost 5 bases and J 0 bases, leaving 7 bases between the germline ends. CDR1 is LNHDA, CDR2 SQIVND, per germline (reference sequence). Filled out from reference TRBV19 and TRBJ1-1, the complete variable domain reads DGGITQSPKYLFRKEGQNVTLSCEQNLNHDAMYWYRQDPGQGLRLIYYSQIVNDFQKGDIAEGYSVSREKKESFPLTVTSAQKNPTAFYLCASSLRLNTEAFFGQGTRLTVV.

This chain links TRBV28 with TRBJ2-1; the D gene is possibly TRBD1 (6 bases). The germline V gene has CDR1 MDHEN and CDR2 SYDVKM. This CDR3 region has 18 residues. Trimming shortened V by 1 base and J by 0 bases, and 16 bases separated the two germline ends. The CDR3 DNA reads as TGTGCCAGCAGTTTATCAACCGCAGGGGTCCTCTCCTACAATGAGCAGTTCTTC. It translates to CASSLSTAGVLSYNEQFF.

The chain recombines TRBV12-5 with TRBJ1-1; no definite D call. This CDR3 has 13 residues. Germline CDR1 LGHNT, CDR2 FRNRAP. Trimming removed 4 bases from V and 5 bases from J, with 11 bases in between. CDR3 DNA: TGTGCTAGTGGTTCGGGTCTTGAGACTGAAGCTTTCTTT. It translates to CASGSGLETEAFF.

The CDR3: CANIRDLTNEKLFF. DNA for the CDR3: TGTGCCAACATCCGGGACTTAACTAATGAAAAACTGTTTTTT. J is TRBJ1-4 and V is TRBV19, with a possible D match to TRBD1 (5 bases). Trimming removed 10 bases from V and 1 base from J, with 13 bases in between. This CDR3 is built from 14 residues. Germline CDR1 LNHDA, CDR2 SQIVND (reference sequence).

The chain carries TRBV3-1 (or the pseudogene TRBV3-2) and TRBJ2-5, with 8 nucleotides matching TRBD2. This CDR3 has 16 residues. V was clipped by 4 bases and J by 5 bases; unmatched bases: 12. Germline-derived CDR1 and CDR2 are LGHDT and YNNKEL (reference sequence). The CDR3 spells CASSLGGLGITETQYF. The CDR3 DNA sequence: TGTGCCAGCAGCCTTGGGGGACTAGGAATCACCGAGACCCAGTACTTC.

In this sample, this clone turned up a few times. The chain has TRBV4-3 and TRBJ2-3, with 8 positions matching TRBD1. Germline CDR1 is LGHNA and CDR2 is YSLEER. The CDR3 extends over 16 amino acids. The junction had 6 bases not matched to a gene; V was cut back by 0 bases and J by 4 bases. CDR3 residues: CASSQDTGQGSDTQYF. CDR3 sequence (DNA): TGCGCCAGCAGCCAAGATACAGGACAGGGTTCAGATACGCAGTATTTT.

The rearrangement uses TRBV5-1 and TRBJ2-7, with D maybe TRBD2 (5 bases). CDR1 and CDR2 (germline): SGHRS, YFSETQ. V was trimmed by 0 bases and J by 2 bases, leaving 9 bases between them. This CDR3 region has 14 residues. CDR3 nucleotides: TGCGCCAGCAGCTTGGTGACTACTGCCTACGAGCAGTACTTC. Protein product: CASSLVTTAYEQYF.